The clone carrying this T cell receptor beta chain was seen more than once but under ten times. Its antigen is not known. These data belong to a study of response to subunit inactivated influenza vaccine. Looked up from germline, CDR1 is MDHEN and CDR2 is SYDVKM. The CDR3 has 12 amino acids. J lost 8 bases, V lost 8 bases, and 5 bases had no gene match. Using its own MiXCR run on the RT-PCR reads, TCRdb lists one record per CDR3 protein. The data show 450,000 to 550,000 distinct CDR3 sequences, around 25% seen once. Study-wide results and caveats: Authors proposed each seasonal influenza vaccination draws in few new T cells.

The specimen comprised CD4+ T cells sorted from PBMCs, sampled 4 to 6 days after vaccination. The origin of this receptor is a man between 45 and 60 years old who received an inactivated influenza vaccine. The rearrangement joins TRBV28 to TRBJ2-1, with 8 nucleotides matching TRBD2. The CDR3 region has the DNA TGTGCCAGCCGGACTAGCCTCCATGAGCAGTTCTTC. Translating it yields CASRTSLHEQFF.